The rows below give T cell receptor beta chains drawn from one sample of a study of type 1 and type 2 diabetes patients. MiXCR was run by TCRdb on the multiplex PCR reads, yielding one entry per CDR3 protein. The data contain some 250,000 distinct CDR3 sequences, more than 40% of them singletons. The sample consisted of peripheral blood mononuclear cells (PBMCs). The receptor set was obtained from a man aged 18 to 29 with type 2 diabetes. The CDR3 runs from the conserved cysteine through the conserved F or W. The D gene is left open where the match is weak.

v_call: TRBV7-2; d_call: TRBD1; cdr3_aa: CASSLWDRAEKLFF
v_call: TRBV10-1; d_call: NA; cdr3_aa: CASSETALGDTQYF
v_call: TRBV6-5; d_call: NA; cdr3_aa: CASTPREGTRGAPLHF
v_call: TRBV5-1; d_call: NA; cdr3_aa: CASSLESGETYEQYF
v_call: TRBV10-3; d_call: NA; cdr3_aa: CASSFLAARTDTQYF
v_call: TRBV15; d_call: NA; cdr3_aa: CATSVLRGEYEQYF
v_call: TRBV2; d_call: TRBD1; cdr3_aa: CASRRDSNYGYTF
v_call: TRBV2; d_call: NA; cdr3_aa: CASSLPGVGEQYF
v_call: TRBV19; d_call: NA; cdr3_aa: CASSIFRGSTGELFF
v_call: TRBV2; d_call: TRBD2; cdr3_aa: CASSLGGGDADTQYF
v_call: TRBV29-1; d_call: TRBD1; cdr3_aa: CSVSGGPYNEQFF
v_call: TRBV28; d_call: NA; cdr3_aa: CASSPLGPGSGDNEQFF
v_call: TRBV15; d_call: NA; cdr3_aa: CATSFRGGGGSPLHF
v_call: TRBV7-2; d_call: NA; cdr3_aa: CASSLAGAVLGEKLFF
v_call: TRBV7-3; d_call: NA; cdr3_aa: CASSLVSGVGEQFF
v_call: TRBV20-1; d_call: TRBD2; cdr3_aa: CSALGLAGGPYNEQFF
v_call: TRBV25-1; d_call: TRBD1; cdr3_aa: CASSPLPGQGASNSPLHF